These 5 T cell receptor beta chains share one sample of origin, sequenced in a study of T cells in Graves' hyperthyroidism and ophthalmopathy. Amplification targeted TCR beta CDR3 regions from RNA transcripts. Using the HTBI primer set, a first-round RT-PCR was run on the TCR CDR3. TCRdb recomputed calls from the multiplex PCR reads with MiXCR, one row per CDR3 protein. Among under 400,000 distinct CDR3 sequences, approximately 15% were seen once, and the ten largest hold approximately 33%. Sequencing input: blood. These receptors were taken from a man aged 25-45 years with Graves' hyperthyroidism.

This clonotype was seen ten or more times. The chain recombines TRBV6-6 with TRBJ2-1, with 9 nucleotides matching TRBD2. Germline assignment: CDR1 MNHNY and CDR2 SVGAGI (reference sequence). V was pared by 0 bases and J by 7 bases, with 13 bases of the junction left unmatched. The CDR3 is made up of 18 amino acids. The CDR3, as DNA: TGTGCCAGCAGTTACTCGAGGGCGGGAGGGCCGAGAGGGAATGAGCAGTTCTTC. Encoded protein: CASSYSRAGGPRGNEQFF.

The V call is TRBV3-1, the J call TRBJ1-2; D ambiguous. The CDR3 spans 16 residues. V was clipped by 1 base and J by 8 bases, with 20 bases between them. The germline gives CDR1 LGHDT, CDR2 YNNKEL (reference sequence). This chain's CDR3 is CASSQASREEREGYTF. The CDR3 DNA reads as TGTGCCAGCAGCCAAGCCTCCCGTGAGGAACGGGAAGGCTACACCTTC.

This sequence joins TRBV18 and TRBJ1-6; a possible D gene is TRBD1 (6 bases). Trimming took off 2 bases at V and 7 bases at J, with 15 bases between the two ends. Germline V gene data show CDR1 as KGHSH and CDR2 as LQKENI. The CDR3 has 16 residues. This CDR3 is CASSPSSRTANSPLHF. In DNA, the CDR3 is TGTGCCAGCTCACCAAGTTCGAGGACAGCAAATTCACCCCTCCACTTT. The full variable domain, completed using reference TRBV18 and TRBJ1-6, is NAGVMQNPRHLVRRRGQEARLRCSPMKGHSHVYWYRQLPEEGLKFMVYLQKENIIDESGMPKERFSAEFPKEGPSILRIQQVVRGDSAAYFCASSPSSRTANSPLHFGNGTRLTVT.

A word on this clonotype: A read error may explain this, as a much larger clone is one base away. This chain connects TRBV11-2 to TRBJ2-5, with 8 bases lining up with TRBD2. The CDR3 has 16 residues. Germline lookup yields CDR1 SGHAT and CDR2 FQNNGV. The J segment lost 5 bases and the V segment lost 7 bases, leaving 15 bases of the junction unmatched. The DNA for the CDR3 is TGTGCCAGCAACCCCGGGGGAGCGGGAGCGGGGGAGACCCAGTACTTC. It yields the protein CASNPGGAGAGETQYF.

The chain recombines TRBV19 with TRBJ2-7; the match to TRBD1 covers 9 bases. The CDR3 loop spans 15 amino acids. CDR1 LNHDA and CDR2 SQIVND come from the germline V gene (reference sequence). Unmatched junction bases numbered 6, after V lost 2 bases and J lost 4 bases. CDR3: CASSITGGEQYEQYF. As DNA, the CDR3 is TGTGCCAGTAGTATAACAGGGGGCGAACAGTACGAGCAGTACTTC.